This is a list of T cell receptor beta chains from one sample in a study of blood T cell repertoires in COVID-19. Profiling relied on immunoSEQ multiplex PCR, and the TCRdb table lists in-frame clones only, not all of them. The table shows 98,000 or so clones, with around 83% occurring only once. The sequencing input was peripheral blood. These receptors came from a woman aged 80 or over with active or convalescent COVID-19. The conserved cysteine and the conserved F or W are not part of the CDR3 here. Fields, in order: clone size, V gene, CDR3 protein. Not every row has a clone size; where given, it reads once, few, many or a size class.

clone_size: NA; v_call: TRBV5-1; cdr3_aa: ASSLRSGGQGGNEQF
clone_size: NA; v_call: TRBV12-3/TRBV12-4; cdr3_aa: ASSFLETQY
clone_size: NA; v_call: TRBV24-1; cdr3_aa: ATSDFGGWDTQY
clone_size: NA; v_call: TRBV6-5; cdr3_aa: ASSPSDYGYQY
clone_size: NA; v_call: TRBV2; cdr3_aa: ASRNSGSYTGELF
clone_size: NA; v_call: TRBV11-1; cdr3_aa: AIRLDRGPLT
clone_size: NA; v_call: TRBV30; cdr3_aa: AWSVGGAYQPQH
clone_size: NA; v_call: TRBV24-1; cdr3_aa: ATSDHGTSGRYEQY
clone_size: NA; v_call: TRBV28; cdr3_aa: ASSPLTGINQPQH
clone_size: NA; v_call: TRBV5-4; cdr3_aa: ASSLRLGVGTDTQY
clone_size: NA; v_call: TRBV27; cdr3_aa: ASRVLGGNQPQH
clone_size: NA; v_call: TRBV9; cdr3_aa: ASSPRTGSSGNTIY
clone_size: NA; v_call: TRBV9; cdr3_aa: ASSVDGNYGYT
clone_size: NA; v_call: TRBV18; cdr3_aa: ASSSGNTEAF
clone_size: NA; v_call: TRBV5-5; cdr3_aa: ASSSVGRQHNYGYT
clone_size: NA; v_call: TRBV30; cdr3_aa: AWRRGASYNSPLH
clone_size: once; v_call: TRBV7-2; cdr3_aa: ASSSFSSNTGELF
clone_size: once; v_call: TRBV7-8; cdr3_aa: ATARAYEQY
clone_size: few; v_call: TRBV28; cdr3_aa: ASIIGVGGNQPQH
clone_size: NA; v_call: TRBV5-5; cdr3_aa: ASSQPGTGGGGTEAF
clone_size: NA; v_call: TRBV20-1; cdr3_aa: SASTGGSGNTIY
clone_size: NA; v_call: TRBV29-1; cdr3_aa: SVGGAFEQY
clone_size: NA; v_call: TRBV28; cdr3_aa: ASSLIEPKVNEQF
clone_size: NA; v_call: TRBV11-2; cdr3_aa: ASSFSTGGGREQY
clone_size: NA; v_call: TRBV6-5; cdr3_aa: ASTGGLTLSYEQY
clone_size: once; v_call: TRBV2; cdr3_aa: ASSGSGAYNEQF
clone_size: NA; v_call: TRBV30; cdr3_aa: AIERGGITGELF
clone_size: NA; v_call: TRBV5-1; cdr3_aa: ASSHRDRDNTEAF
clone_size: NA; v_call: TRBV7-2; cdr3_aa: ASTRDSSNEQY
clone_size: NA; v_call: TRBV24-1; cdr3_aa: ATSDLARGAKDNEQF
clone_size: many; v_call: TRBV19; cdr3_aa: ASSPPPDREGNQPQH
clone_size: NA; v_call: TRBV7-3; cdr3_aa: ASSLAPHSTYEQY
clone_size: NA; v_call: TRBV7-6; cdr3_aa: ASSSPQETQY
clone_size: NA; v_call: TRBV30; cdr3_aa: ACYRDSKGPDTQY
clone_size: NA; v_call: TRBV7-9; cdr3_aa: ASSEVQGSTGELF
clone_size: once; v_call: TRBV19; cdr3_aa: ASSRTGFDHEQY
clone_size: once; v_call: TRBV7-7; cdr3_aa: ASSLGQGFLETQY
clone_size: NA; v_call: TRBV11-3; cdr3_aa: ASSLRGGETQY
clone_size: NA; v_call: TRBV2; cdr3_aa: ASSVQSNTEAF
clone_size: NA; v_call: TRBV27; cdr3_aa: ASSLKYVAGAYEQY
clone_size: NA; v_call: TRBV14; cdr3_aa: ASSRTSGRARNEQF
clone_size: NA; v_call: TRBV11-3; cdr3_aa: ASSSGRAGYNEQF
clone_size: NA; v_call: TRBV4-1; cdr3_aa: ASSQGLAAGTKNIQY
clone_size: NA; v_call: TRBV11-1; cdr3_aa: ASGMSTNEKLF
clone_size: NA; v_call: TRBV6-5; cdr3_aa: ASSYGSNSYNSPLH
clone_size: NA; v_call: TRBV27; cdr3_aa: ASSPTGDTQY
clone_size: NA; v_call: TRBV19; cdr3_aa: ASTDRSLNTGELF
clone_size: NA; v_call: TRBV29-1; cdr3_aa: SVAAGINTEAF
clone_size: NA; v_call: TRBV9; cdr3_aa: ASSVGSGESWNEQF
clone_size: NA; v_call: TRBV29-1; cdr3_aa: SVDGGETQY
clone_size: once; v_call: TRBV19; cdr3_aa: ASTSGQETQY
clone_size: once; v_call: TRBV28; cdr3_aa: ASSPGPNSYEQY
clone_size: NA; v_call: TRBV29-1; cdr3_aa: SVGRGGYEQY